The rows below give T cell receptor beta chains drawn from one sample of a study of blood T cell repertoires in COVID-19. TCRdb's table, derived via immunoSEQ multiplex PCR, lists solely in-frame clones and lacks some. The sample has 200,000 to 250,000 clones, 80% to 90% seen once; the top ten hold approximately 3.8%. The sequencing input was PBMCs or T cells enriched from blood (not recorded which). These receptors originate from a middle-aged woman who had been exposed to COVID-19. Both conserved end residues are part of each CDR3. A D gene is named only where the DNA matches it firmly. The size entry is marked missing in some rows and otherwise reads once, few, many or a size class.

.	.	TRBV3-1/TRBV3-2	TRBJ1-5	CASSQDILVPPQHF	TGTGCCAGCAGCCAAGATATTTTAGTGCCGCCCCAGCATTTT
TRBD1	.	TRBV5-1	TRBJ1-2	CASSLGLDRVNYGYTF	TGCGCCAGCAGCTTGGGTCTCGACAGGGTGAATTATGGCTACACCTTC
TRBD1	.	TRBV7-9	TRBJ1-4	CASSLGGGGVREKLFF	TGTGCCAGCAGCTTAGGCGGAGGGGGCGTCCGGGAAAAACTGTTTTTT
TRBD2	few	TRBV5-1	TRBJ2-1	CASSFSTSGTNEQFF	TGCGCCAGCAGCTTTAGCACTAGCGGTACGAATGAGCAGTTCTTC
.	few	TRBV10-3	TRBJ1-1	CAISTGVNTEAFF	TGTGCCATCAGTACCGGGGTAAACACTGAAGCTTTCTTT
TRBD1	.	TRBV18	TRBJ1-5	CASSPQKTGSDNQPQHF	TGTGCCAGCTCACCTCAAAAGACAGGGTCGGATAATCAGCCCCAGCATTTT
.	.	TRBV10-3	TRBJ1-2	CAITNTRDNYGYTF	TGTGCCATCACCAACACGAGGGATAACTATGGCTACACCTTC
.	.	TRBV30	TRBJ1-5	CAWARQDNQPQHF	TGTGCCTGGGCCAGACAGGACAATCAGCCCCAGCATTTT
.	once	TRBV5-5	TRBJ1-1	CASSSSAGPAITEAFF	TGTGCCAGCAGCTCCTCCGCGGGCCCAGCGATCACTGAAGCTTTCTTT
TRBD1	few	TRBV5-6	TRBJ2-7	CASSQMTGTANYEQYF	TGTGCCAGCAGCCAAATGACCGGGACAGCAAACTACGAGCAGTACTTC
.	.	TRBV2	TRBJ2-7	CASKMAGEQYF	TGTGCCAGCAAAATGGCGGGGGAGCAGTACTTC
TRBD2	.	TRBV3-1/TRBV3-2	TRBJ2-1	CASSQGTGGNRSYNEQFF	TGTGCCAGCAGCCAAGGAACGGGGGGGAATCGGTCCTACAATGAGCAGTTCTTC
.	few	TRBV6-4	TRBJ2-3	CASSAGQSTDTQYF	TGTGCCAGCAGTGCTGGACAGAGCACAGATACGCAGTATTTT
.	.	TRBV7-3	TRBJ2-3	CASSLSPGVLGTDTQYF	TGTGCCAGCAGCTTATCCCCAGGGGTTCTGGGCACAGATACGCAGTATTTT
TRBD1	.	TRBV4-3	TRBJ1-1	CASSQALGQGRAFF	TGCGCCAGCAGCCAAGCATTAGGACAGGGTAGAGCTTTCTTT
.	.	TRBV5-1	TRBJ1-1	CASSLGARVTEAFF	TGCGCCAGCAGCTTGGGTGCCAGGGTGACTGAAGCTTTCTTT
TRBD1	.	TRBV27	TRBJ1-2	CASSGGQGWGYTF	TGTGCCAGCAGTGGAGGACAGGGATGGGGCTACACCTTC
TRBD1	.	TRBV2	TRBJ2-2	CASGPQGANTGELFF	TGTGCCAGCGGCCCGCAGGGGGCGAACACCGGGGAGCTGTTTTTT
TRBD1	.	TRBV28	TRBJ1-4	CASTLPGQGVEKLFF	TGTGCCAGCACCTTACCGGGACAGGGCGTTGAAAAACTGTTTTTT
.	once	TRBV19	TRBJ1-1	CASSIWPMNTEAFF	TGTGCCAGTAGTATCTGGCCGATGAACACTGAAGCTTTCTTT
.	.	TRBV2	TRBJ1-2	CARRLPSNYGYTF	TGTGCCAGGAGACTGCCCTCTAACTATGGCTACACCTTC